The 21 T cell receptor beta chains reported below all come from one sample, sequenced in a study of blood T cell repertoires in COVID-19. The assay was immunoSEQ multiplex PCR, and TCRdb's table has in-frame clones only and misses some. Here the sample spans some 160,000 clones, more than 75% being singletons. Sequenced: peripheral blood. The receptor source for this set is a man aged 18 to 29 with acute or convalescent COVID-19.

The chain is built from TRBV3-1 (or the pseudogene TRBV3-2) and TRBJ1-2; 9 nucleotides agree with TRBD1. This CDR3 comprises 14 residues. Germline CDR1 is LGHDT and CDR2 is YNNKEL (reference sequence). The junction had 6 bases not matched to a gene; V was cut back by 4 bases and J by 6 bases. CDR3 sequence reads: CASSLTGQGNGYTF. As DNA, the CDR3 is TGTGCCAGCAGCCTTACGGGACAGGGCAATGGCTACACCTTC.

The chain has TRBV29-1 and TRBJ1-1; TRBD1 matches at 7 bases. From germline, CDR1 is SQVTM and CDR2 ANQGSEA. CDR3 length: 12 residues. Trimming cost V 6 bases and J 10 bases; bases outside gene matches: 11. The CDR3 reads CSVGQAPIGAFF. The CDR3 DNA is TGCAGCGTCGGACAGGCACCCATCGGAGCTTTCTTT.

V gene TRBV4-1 combines with J gene TRBJ2-7, with TRBD1 as a possible D gene (6 bases). The CDR3 has 15 amino acids. Germline V CDR1 and CDR2: MGHRA, YSYEKL. Trimming took off 2 bases at V and 6 bases at J, with 17 bases between the two ends. The CDR3 DNA follows: TGCGCCAGCAGCCAAAACCTTCAGGGGCAGGGCGAGCAGTACTTC. Translation: CASSQNLQGQGEQYF.

The V and J genes are TRBV7-8 and TRBJ2-7, with D possibly matching TRBD1 (5 bases). Trimming pared 1 base from V and 6 bases from J, leaving 16 bases between. Per the germline V gene, CDR1 is SGHVS and CDR2 is FQNEAQ. The CDR3 has 15 residues. The CDR3 DNA sequence: TGTGCCAGCAGCTTAGAGCCCCGGACACTCCGCGAGCAGTACTTC. It specifies CASSLEPRTLREQYF.

The CDR3 nucleotides read TGTGCCAGCAGCCTTACGGGGGGGGTCTACGAGCAGTACTTC. This gives the protein CASSLTGGVYEQYF. The V and J genes are TRBV3-1 (or the pseudogene TRBV3-2) and TRBJ2-7; 8 bases map to TRBD2. The junction had 5 bases not matched to a gene; V was cut back by 4 bases and J by 3 bases. Germline assignment: CDR1 LGHDT and CDR2 YNNKEL (reference sequence). The CDR3 is made up of 14 amino acids.

The chain links TRBV19 to TRBJ2-7; 8 bases agree with TRBD2. The CDR3 covers 14 residues. CDR1 is LNHDA, CDR2 SQIVND, per germline (reference sequence). Trimming took 3 bases from V and 5 from J; bases not matched to a gene: 6. In DNA form, the CDR3 reads TGTGCCAGTAGTATGGGGCGGGAGGCCGACGAGCAGTACTTC. It specifies CASSMGREADEQYF.

The chain uses TRBV7-2 and TRBJ2-3; tentatively, D is TRBD2 (5 bases). V lost 6 bases to trimming and J lost 1 base, with 8 bases between them. The CDR3 length is 13 residues. Germline loops: CDR1 SGHTA, CDR2 FQGNSA. CDR3 nucleotide sequence: TGTGCCAGCAGTGGAGCGGGCACAGATACGCAGTATTTT. This encodes CASSGAGTDTQYF.

V is TRBV5-1 and J is TRBJ2-2; 9 bases fit TRBD2. There are 17 residues in the CDR3. Germline CDR1 and CDR2: SGHRS and YFSETQ. V was pared by 0 bases and J by 7 bases, with 10 bases of the junction left unmatched. The CDR3 protein is CASSLVAGVFRGGELFF. The CDR3 region has the DNA TGCGCCAGCAGCTTGGTAGCGGGAGTCTTCCGGGGCGGGGAGCTGTTTTTT.

CDR3 loop: CASSSHTYSGNTIYF. CDR3 DNA: TGTGCCAGCAGCTCCCATACCTACTCTGGAAACACCATATATTTT. The chain carries TRBV9 and TRBJ1-3; D is undetermined. Looked up from germline, CDR1 is SGDLS and CDR2 is YYNGEE. The CDR3 contains 15 residues. V dropped 4 bases and J dropped 0 bases, with 11 bases sitting between them.

This chain joins TRBV7-7 and TRBJ2-1, with 8 bases identical to TRBD2. The CDR3 length is 16 residues. Looked up from germline, CDR1 is SSHAT and CDR2 is FNYEAQ (reference sequence). The V gene end was trimmed by 3 bases and the J gene end by 4 bases; junction bases not matched to a gene: 8. CDR3 sequence reads: CASSFSGLAPYNEQFF. The CDR3 nucleotides read TGTGCCAGCAGCTTCTCAGGACTAGCCCCTTACAATGAGCAGTTCTTC.

The CDR3 DNA follows: TGTGCCAGCAGCTTGGGGTCCCGGGGGAAGAGCAATCAGCCCCAGCATTTT. It encodes CASSLGSRGKSNQPQHF. This chain links TRBV5-6 with TRBJ1-5; D is perhaps TRBD1 (5 bases). Trimming cost V 0 bases and J 1 base, with 14 bases left between them. This CDR3 spans 17 amino acids. From germline, CDR1 is SGHDT and CDR2 YYEEEE.

This rearrangement joins TRBV9 to TRBJ1-4, with D uncertain. The CDR3 runs to 15 residues. V was shortened by 0 bases and J by 7 bases, with 13 bases between the two germline ends. The germline V gene has CDR1 SGDLS and CDR2 YYNGEE. The CDR3 bases are TGTGCCAGCAGCGTAGCTGCCGGGTTGAGTGAAAAACTGTTTTTT. The encoded protein is CASSVAAGLSEKLFF.

This rearrangement joins TRBV19 to TRBJ2-3; D is perhaps TRBD1 (6 bases). This CDR3 has 16 residues. The germline gives CDR1 LNHDA, CDR2 SQIVND (reference sequence). V lost 6 bases to trimming and J lost 1 base, with 17 bases between them. The CDR3 DNA is TGTGCCAGTAGACTTGAGGGGGTAGGAGGCACAGATACGCAGTATTTT. Its protein is CASRLEGVGGTDTQYF.

This chain joins TRBV6-5 and TRBJ1-1; TRBD1 matches 7 bases. V was clipped by 9 bases and J by 4 bases; unmatched bases: 14. The CDR3 is 15 residues long. The germline V gene encodes CDR1 MNHEY and CDR2 SVGAGI. The CDR3 DNA reads as TGTGCCAGTCCGAGCCAAATAGGGGGCTCCACTGAAGCTTTCTTT. It translates to CASPSQIGGSTEAFF.

The V and J genes are TRBV25-1 and TRBJ1-2; TRBD1 aligns across 8 bases. Trimming at V came to 1 base and at J to 2 bases, leaving 3 bases not matched to a gene. This CDR3 comprises 15 residues. Germline CDR1 is MGHDK and CDR2 is SYGVNS. Here the CDR3 DNA reads TGTGCCAGCAGTGAATCCGGACAGGGCAACTATGGCTACACCTTC. Its translation: CASSESGQGNYGYTF.

Only one count was recorded for this clone. J is TRBJ1-1 and V is TRBV5-1; D not certain. V shed 2 bases and J shed 1 base, with 9 bases lying between them. CDR1 SGHRS and CDR2 YFSETQ come from the germline V gene. The CDR3 loop spans 14 amino acids. CDR3 DNA sequence: TGCGCCAGCAGCTTTACAGTTACGAACACTGAAGCTTTCTTT. It encodes CASSFTVTNTEAFF. The full variable domain, with the rest looked up from reference TRBV5-1 and TRBJ1-1, is KAGVTQTPRYLIKTRGQQVTLSCSPISGHRSVSWYQQTPGQGLQFLFEYFSETQRNKGNFPGRFSGRQFSNSRSEMNVSTLELGDSALYLCASSFTVTNTEAFFGQGTRLTVV.

The sample holds a few counts of this clone. V usage is TRBV7-9 and J usage is TRBJ2-1, with TRBD2 as a possible D gene (5 bases). This CDR3 has 13 residues. Trimming cost V 5 bases and J 3 bases, with 8 bases left between them. Germline CDR1 SEHNR, CDR2 FQNEAQ (reference sequence). CDR3 DNA: TGTGCCAGCAGCCCCGGAGGCTACAATGAGCAGTTCTTC. Translating it yields CASSPGGYNEQFF.

The rearrangement links TRBV6-5 to TRBJ1-1; 7 bases map to TRBD1. Losses at the gene ends were 4 bases for V and 0 bases for J; bases not matched to a gene: 2. This CDR3 spans 14 amino acids. CDR1 is MNHEY, CDR2 SVGAGI, per germline. For the CDR3, the DNA is TGTGCCAGCAGTTCCGACAGGGTGAACACTGAAGCTTTCTTT. Protein sequence: CASSSDRVNTEAFF.

This chain uses TRBV9 with TRBJ2-1; a weak D match, TRBD2 (5 bases). V was clipped by 0 bases and J by 5 bases, with 12 bases between them. Germline-derived CDR1 and CDR2 are SGDLS and YYNGEE. The CDR3 contains 15 residues. CDR3 loop: CASSVGGRPDNEQFF. Here the CDR3 DNA reads TGTGCCAGCAGCGTAGGAGGGCGGCCCGACAATGAGCAGTTCTTC.

V gene TRBV27 combines with J gene TRBJ1-5, with D unresolved. The germline gives CDR1 MNHEY, CDR2 SMNVEV (reference sequence). Trimming removed 5 bases at V and 3 bases at J, with 8 bases between. This CDR3 is 13 amino acids long. CDR3 bases: TGTGCCAGCAGTCAAACTTACAATCAGCCCCAGCATTTT. Its translation is CASSQTYNQPQHF.

This rearrangement joins TRBV5-6 to TRBJ1-6, with TRBD1 matching over 10 bases. The length of the CDR3 is 16 residues. Germline values: CDR1 SGHDT, CDR2 YYEEEE. The V segment lost 4 bases and the J segment 13 bases; nucleotides outside the gene matches: 14. DNA for the CDR3: TGTGCCAGCAGCCTGGACAGGGGGAGTTTTATGAGGCCCCTCCACTTT. As protein: CASSLDRGSFMRPLHF.